This T cell receptor (beta chain) is from a study of human T cells and chemical hapten exposure (dated by TCRdb to the early 2020s). About the investigation overall: For sensitization, 2% DPC in acetone was applied to a 2 cm by 2 cm area of upper inner arm skin. The study tracked peripheral blood TCR repertoire changes in vivo during primary and secondary sensitization to the hapten diphenylcyclopropenone (DPC) in alopecia patients. The libraries were sequenced as a pool, and the TCR yield per sample differed mostly because of small variations in library volumes within the pool. Throughout the roughly 23-week study period, patients were also given weekly therapeutic DPC doses on the scalp. Blood was sampled from patients pre-sensitization (week 0) and at 2, 6 and about 24 weeks after DPC sensitization. Blood for TCR sequencing was provided by twenty-nine alopecia patients at one to four time points (pre-sensitization, 2, 6 and 24 weeks). Patch testing on the upper back used Finn chambers containing 0.01% DPC, with scoring done after 6 days according to International Contact Dermatitis Research Group standards. The patient cohort, mostly female, included alopecia areata with under or over 50% scalp involvement, alopecia totalis and alopecia universalis. Beyond this particular receptor, the publication reports: Alopecia, a presumed autoimmune disease, was present in all patients, so the immune response of the patients might differ from that of healthy individuals. Repeated subsampling changed both the strength of the expansion versus patch-test correlation and the threshold at which the correlation became significant. No change with DPC sensitization was found in the number of TCRs above 1 in 1000 frequency, and no evidence of global repertoire structure alterations was found. Patch test score correlated positively with the number of PT1 expanded TCRs, reaching significance at thresholds 8, 16 and 32 but not at 4. Significantly more large CDR3 similarity clusters were formed by expanded TCRs than by pre-sensitization or healthy control sets, consistent with antigen-driven responses.

V is cut by 4 bases and J by 5 bases, and the space between the germline ends is 20 bases. The cysteine opens and the phenylalanine closes a CDR3 of 16 amino acids. Only the CDR3 part of the read is kept: 48 bases, read in frame from the first base. The germline V gene (reference sequence) yields LGHDT for CDR1 and YNNKEL for CDR2. The library was produced with RACE. The instrument given in TCRdb is NextSeq 500. During library preparation, unique molecular identifiers were attached to individual cDNA molecules so that TCRs could be counted in a quantitative, reproducible way. Both TCR alpha and TCR beta chains were sequenced from each blood RNA sample. On the authors' methods: Samples had a median of roughly 98,000 TCRs, with a range from roughly 20,000 to 700,000. V, J and CDR3 annotation of the TCR reads was performed with the Decombinator software suite. To make PS versus PT1 abundance plots, every sample was subsampled to the same number of TCRs (28,000). TCRs were defined as expanded if absent before sensitization and observed at least eight times at the 2-week time point. Using fastp at Q25 and MiXCR, TCRdb reprocessed the public reads and kept productive beta chains. Identical CDR3 protein sequences are pooled into one entry, listed with their most common genes and DNA. None of the V and J calls come from the authors' own analysis; TCRdb made them. The sample table contains around 200,000 distinct CDR3 sequences; only one count was recorded for 24% of them. The ten largest clonotypes hold approximately 2.5% of the sample.

This sample's time point label indicates: patch test 3, about 24 weeks after DPC sensitization. This specimen's treatment or condition label, per the study, means: therapeutic diphenylcyclopropenone sensitization with weekly scalp DPC. At every patch-test visit, the blood draw took place before the patch test was put on. To be eligible, patients had to be aged 18 to 70, diagnosed with alopecia and judged suitable for DPC therapy, while pregnant patients were excluded. Unfractionated whole blood was collected in Tempus Blood RNA tubes, and total RNA was extracted from that blood. Concerning this clonotype itself: The clone's antigen remains unknown. Nothing much larger sits one base from this clone, and base qualities are not available.

The sequence links TRBV3-1 to TRBJ2-5; the D gene assignment is ambiguous. The source material was whole blood, sampled in connection with sensitization to the hapten diphenylcyclopropenone (DPC). The origin of this receptor is a woman in her forties with alopecia areata. Some clones in this sample may be carry-over from other donors' samples. The CDR3 reads as follows: CASSLQSSGSGETQYF. The DNA sequence is as follows: TGTGCCAGCAGCCTCCAGAGCAGTGGTTCTGGGGAGACCCAGTACTTC.